This T cell receptor beta chain comes out of a study of patients and donors after allogeneic stem cell transplantation. TCRdb used MiXCR to reprocess the RT-PCR reads, holding one entry per CDR3 protein. The sample lists roughly 150,000 distinct CDR3 sequences, approximately 24% occurring once. The CDR3 consists of 12 residues. V was pared by 4 bases and J by 2 bases, with 9 bases between. CDR1 is DFQATT and CDR2 is SNEGSKA in the germline V gene (reference sequence). This chain uses TRBV20-1 with TRBJ2-7; tentatively, D is TRBD1 (6 bases). The sequencing input was blood, either unsorted or a sorted T cell fraction (not recorded which). The origin of this receptor is a human donor who was either an allogeneic HSCT recipient or a stem cell or donor lymphocyte infusion donor (not recorded which). It is not recorded whose cells these are; they may come from a transplant donor. The CDR3 DNA is TGCAGTGCTACGGACAGCACCTACGAGCAGTACTTC. It codes for CSATDSTYEQYF.